There are many counts of the clone carrying this T cell receptor beta chain. Fresh peripheral blood, around 9.2 ml of it, supplied the PBMCs. These data come from a study of T cells in Graves' hyperthyroidism and ophthalmopathy. What was amplified from RNA transcripts were TCR beta CDR3 regions. Using the HTBI primer set, a first-round RT-PCR was run on the TCR CDR3. TCRdb independently ran MiXCR on the multiplex PCR reads; one entry per CDR3 protein. The data contain about 420,000 distinct CDR3 sequences, roughly an eighth of them singletons. The CDR3 extends over 15 amino acids. Trimming left V 3 bases short and J 6 bases short, with 15 bases between. Germline CDR1 is MDHEN and CDR2 is SYDVKM.

This chain links TRBV28 with TRBJ1-5; TRBD1 might be the D (5 bases). The sequence derives from a woman between 18 and 29 years old with Graves' hyperthyroidism. What was sequenced was blood. The CDR3 loop reads CASSFLVQGGQPQHF. The CDR3, as DNA: TGTGCCAGCAGTTTCCTGGTGCAGGGTGGTCAGCCCCAGCATTTT.